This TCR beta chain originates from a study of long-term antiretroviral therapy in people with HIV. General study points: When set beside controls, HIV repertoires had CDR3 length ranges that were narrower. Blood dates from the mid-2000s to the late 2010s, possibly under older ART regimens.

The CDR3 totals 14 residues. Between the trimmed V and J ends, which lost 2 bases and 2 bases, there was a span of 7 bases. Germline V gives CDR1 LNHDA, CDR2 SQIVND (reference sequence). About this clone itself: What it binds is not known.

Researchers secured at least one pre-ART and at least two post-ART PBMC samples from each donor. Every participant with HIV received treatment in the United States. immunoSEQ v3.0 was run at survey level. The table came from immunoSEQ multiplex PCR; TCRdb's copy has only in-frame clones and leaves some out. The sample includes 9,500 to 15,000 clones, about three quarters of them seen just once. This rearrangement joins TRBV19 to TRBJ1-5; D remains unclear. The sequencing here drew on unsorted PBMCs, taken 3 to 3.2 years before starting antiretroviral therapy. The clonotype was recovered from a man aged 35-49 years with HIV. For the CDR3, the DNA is TGTGCCAGTAGTATACCCAAGCGCAATCAGCCCCAGCATTTT. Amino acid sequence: CASSIPKRNQPQHF.